This T cell receptor (beta chain) was retrieved from a study of T cell repertoires in cytomegalovirus infection. About the study: Public TCR beta signatures indicated both CMV infection and matching HLA type. Study findings and constraints: It was HLA-C-restricted CMV-specific TCR beta clonotypes that dominated the response ex vivo.

This CDR3 has 15 residues. Per the germline V gene, CDR1 is KGHSH and CDR2 is LQKENI. Trimming took 2 bases from V and 3 from J, leaving 14 bases between them. About this clonotype itself: Its target is not known.

TCRdb called the reads again in MiXCR, with one record for every CDR3 protein. In the table there are about 470,000 distinct CDR3 sequences, approximately 42% of which are singletons. Sample: cultured PBMCs, taken from culture after CMV antigen stimulation. The V call is TRBV18, the J call TRBJ2-7; D unresolved. The TCR comes from a human donor in good health (CMV status not recorded). Some clones in this sample may be carry-over from other donors' samples. CDR3 region: CASSPGTAHNYEQYF. The CDR3 DNA sequence: TGTGCCAGCTCACCAGGAACGGCCCACAACTACGAGCAGTACTTC. The full variable domain, in which reference TRBV18 and TRBJ2-7 provide the parts outside the CDR3, is NAGVMQNPRHLVRRRGQEARLRCSPMKGHSHVYWYRQLPEEGLKFMVYLQKENIIDESGMPKERFSAEFPKEGPSILRIQQVVRGDSAAYFCASSPGTAHNYEQYFGPGTRLTVT.